The 27 T cell receptor beta chains in this list originate from one sample, sequenced in a study of cytotoxic CD8 clonotypes in ibrutinib-treated CLL. Sequenced by immunoSEQ multiplex PCR; TCRdb stores in-frame clones only, minus some. The data show tens of thousands of clones, over 55% seen once. The specimen comprised PBMCs, sampled after 24 months of ibrutinib treatment. Receptor source: a human donor with chronic lymphocytic leukemia.

This clone appeared a few times. The chain employs TRBV5-6 and TRBJ1-1; possible D gene TRBD1, 6 bases. V lost 2 bases, J lost 7 bases, and 12 bases lay in between. The CDR3 covers 13 residues. Germline V CDR1 and CDR2: SGHDT, YYEEEE. The CDR3 is CASSLLRTDEAFF. The CDR3 bases are TGTGCCAGCAGCTTACTTAGGACAGATGAAGCTTTCTTT.

CDR3 in DNA: TGTGCCTGGAGCCCCAGATCGTTATGGGATAATGAAAAACTGTTTTTT. Residues: CAWSPRSLWDNEKLFF. The chain is built from TRBV30 and TRBJ1-4; no firm D call. V lost 3 bases and J 4 bases, leaving 18 bases between the germline ends. Germline V gives CDR1 GTSNPN, CDR2 SVGIG (reference sequence). The CDR3 has 16 residues. The full variable domain, in which reference TRBV30 and TRBJ1-4 provide the parts outside the CDR3, is SQTIHQWPATLVQPVGSPLSLECTVEGTSNPNLYWYRQAAGRGLQLLFYSVGIGQISSEVPQNLSASRPQDRQFILSSKKLLLSDSGFYLCAWSPRSLWDNEKLFFGSGTQLSVL.

The J gene is TRBJ1-5, the V gene TRBV11-1, with D hard to call. The CDR3 loop spans 18 amino acids. The germline CDR1 and CDR2 sequences are SGHAT and FQDESV (reference sequence). The V end lost 4 bases, the J end lost 4 bases, and 23 bases lay between the germline ends. CDR3: CASSSLTRNQERNQPQHF. CDR3 in DNA: TGTGCCAGCAGCTCGCTTACCCGCAATCAGGAGCGAAATCAGCCCCAGCATTTT. Filled out from reference TRBV11-1 and TRBJ1-5, the complete variable domain reads EAEVAQSPRYKITEKSQAVAFWCDPISGHATLYWYRQILGQGPELLVQFQDESVVDDSQLPKDRFSAERLKGVDSTLKIQPAELGDSAMYLCASSSLTRNQERNQPQHFGDGTRLSIL.

V usage is TRBV6-5 and J usage is TRBJ1-2, with unresolved D. Germline V lookup: CDR1 MNHEY, CDR2 SVGAGI. The CDR3 length is 15 residues. Trimming removed 7 bases from V and 3 bases from J, with 18 bases in between. The CDR3 spells CASTRGRLGDYGYTF. The CDR3 DNA reads TGTGCCAGCACCCGCGGTAGATTGGGCGACTATGGCTACACCTTC.

The chain links TRBV29-1 to TRBJ1-2, with D tentatively TRBD1 (6 bases). From germline, CDR1 is SQVTM and CDR2 ANQGSEA. The CDR3 consists of 13 residues. The V and J ends lost 0 bases and 4 bases respectively, with 9 bases between them. CDR3 sequence: CSVEEGAGYGYTF. In nucleotides, the CDR3 is TGCAGCGTTGAAGAGGGGGCCGGCTATGGCTACACCTTC.

This sequence joins TRBV15 and TRBJ1-1; no definite D call. The CDR3 totals 12 residues. Germline CDR1 and CDR2: LNHNV and YYDKDF (reference sequence). V was trimmed by 1 base and J by 9 bases, leaving 9 bases between them. Written as DNA, the CDR3 is TGTGCCACCAGCAGAGTAGGAAGTCAAGCTTTCTTT. Translated, it gives CATSRVGSQAFF.

This clone has more than one count but fewer than ten. Other DNA sequences of this sample code for an identical CDR3. This CDR3 is CASSGQGAYEQYF. As DNA, the CDR3 is TGTGCCAGCAGCGGACAGGGGGCCTACGAGCAGTACTTC. The rearrangement uses TRBV9 and TRBJ2-7; 9 bases line up with TRBD1. Germline CDR1 is SGDLS and CDR2 is YYNGEE. Trimming cost V 3 bases and J 2 bases; bases outside gene matches: 0. CDR3 length: 13 residues.

The J gene is TRBJ1-4, the V gene TRBV25-1; D call uncertain. Germline loops: CDR1 MGHDK, CDR2 SYGVNS. This CDR3 is built from 14 residues. V was pared by 4 bases and J by 10 bases, with 16 bases between. CDR3 coding DNA: TGTGCCAGCAGTGGGGCCTTACTCGGCCGAAAACTGTTTTTT. Translated, it gives CASSGALLGRKLFF.

The chain carries TRBV15 and TRBJ2-6; the match to TRBD1 covers 7 bases. J was trimmed by 0 bases and V by 2 bases; bases with no gene match: 10. The CDR3 totals 19 residues. Germline V gene sequence: CDR1 LNHNV, CDR2 YYDKDF (reference sequence). The CDR3 spells CATSRKSGQLSSGANVLTF. CDR3 bases: TGTGCCACCAGCAGAAAATCGGGACAGCTCTCCTCTGGGGCCAACGTCCTGACTTTC.

V is TRBV30 and J is TRBJ2-5; D may be TRBD2 (6 bases). The V end lost 3 bases, the J end lost 5 bases, and 22 bases lay between the germline ends. In germline, CDR1 is GTSNPN, CDR2 SVGIG (reference sequence). The CDR3 has 16 residues. The CDR3 is CAWSAGGRSSGETQYF. In DNA, the CDR3 is TGTGCCTGGAGCGCTGGTGGGAGGTCTAGTGGTGAGACCCAGTACTTC.

This clone was recorded a few times. The V call is TRBV6-1, the J call TRBJ1-5; D is ambiguous. CDR1 and CDR2 (germline): MNHNS, SASEGT. This CDR3 spans 14 amino acids. V was trimmed by 4 bases and J by 0 bases, leaving 7 bases between them. This chain's CDR3 is CASSGDYSNQPQHF. DNA of the CDR3: TGTGCCAGCAGTGGGGATTATAGCAATCAGCCCCAGCATTTT.

This clone was observed once. J is TRBJ1-1 and V is TRBV9, with 7 bases matching TRBD1. The J segment lost 4 bases and the V segment lost 3 bases, leaving 3 bases of the junction unmatched. The V gene's germline CDR1 is SGDLS and CDR2 YYNGEE. The CDR3 spans 13 residues. CDR3 coding DNA: TGTGCCAGCAGCGAGGGACAGATCACTGAAGCTTTCTTT. Translating it yields CASSEGQITEAFF. The variable domain in full, completed from reference TRBV9 and TRBJ1-1, reads DSGVTQTPKHLITATGQRVTLRCSPRSGDLSVYWYQQSLDQGLQFLIQYYNGEERAKGNILERFSAQQFPDLHSELNLSSLELGDSALYFCASSEGQITEAFFGQGTRLTVV.

The chain carries TRBV6-5 and TRBJ2-5; a weak D match, TRBD1 (5 bases). CDR3 length: 13 residues. The germline gives CDR1 MNHEY, CDR2 SVGAGI. Trimming stripped 4 bases from V and 4 bases from J, with 10 bases between. CDR3 amino acids: CASSLGLGETQYF. For the CDR3, the DNA is TGTGCCAGCAGTTTGGGGCTAGGAGAGACCCAGTACTTC.

This clone was detected only once. The chain recombines TRBV11-2 with TRBJ2-7; D gene ambiguous. Germline CDR1 is SGHAT and CDR2 is FQNNGV. V lost 5 bases to trimming and J lost 4 bases, with 9 bases between them. CDR3 length: 12 residues. The CDR3 spells CASSRGPYEQYF. The DNA for the CDR3 is TGTGCCAGCAGCCGTGGACCTTACGAGCAGTACTTC.

The genes are TRBV12-2 and TRBJ1-5. TRBV12-2 is a recognized pseudogene. The CDR3 totals 23 residues. CDR3 residues: CASRPSGFVLFPISARSNQPQHF. Written as DNA, the CDR3 is TGTGCAAGTCGCCCCTCTGGGTTCGTGCTATTCCCAATCTCGGCTCGAAGCAATCAGCCCCAGCATTTT.

The chain couples TRBV18 to TRBJ1-1; D not certain. The ends were cut back, 1 base at V and 0 bases at J, with 6 bases in the middle. CDR1 is KGHSH and CDR2 is LQKENI in the germline V gene. The CDR3 contains 14 residues. The CDR3 region is CASSPQRMNTEAFF. The CDR3 nucleotides are TGTGCCAGCTCACCACAGAGAATGAACACTGAAGCTTTCTTT.

The gene calls are TRBV19 and TRBJ1-5, with 10 bases matching TRBD1. The length of the CDR3 is 16 residues. With 5 bases clipped from V and 1 base from J, the junction kept 5 bases outside the gene matches. Looked up from germline, CDR1 is LNHDA and CDR2 is SQIVND (reference sequence). CDR3 in DNA: TGTGCCAGTAGTCCGTGGGACAGGGGAAGCAATCAGCCCCAGCATTTT. Translated, it gives CASSPWDRGSNQPQHF.

The rearrangement joins TRBV10-2 to TRBJ2-2; tentatively, D is TRBD2 (6 bases). The V gene's germline CDR1 is WSHSY and CDR2 SAAADI. The CDR3 spans 15 residues. V lost 3 bases to trimming and J lost 2 bases, with 10 bases between them. CDR3 sequence: CASSESGRNTGELFF. The CDR3 nucleotides read TGCGCCAGCAGTGAATCCGGGAGAAACACCGGGGAGCTGTTTTTT.

This chain uses TRBV27 with TRBJ2-6; D assignment may be TRBD1 or TRBD2 (5 bases each). V was clipped by 7 bases and J by 0 bases, with 19 bases between them. This CDR3 is built from 18 residues. Germline V lookup: CDR1 MNHEY, CDR2 SMNVEV (reference sequence). CDR3 sequence: CASTRLGAAYSGANVLTF. The CDR3 bases are TGTGCCAGCACCCGACTCGGGGCAGCTTACTCTGGGGCCAACGTCCTGACTTTC.

This clone appeared once. The genes are TRBV28 and TRBJ1-1; D unresolved. V was clipped by 7 bases and J by 5 bases, with 8 bases between them. CDR1 is MDHEN, CDR2 SYDVKM, per germline. The CDR3 is made up of 11 amino acids. DNA for the CDR3: TGTGCCAGCATGAGGGTGACTGAAGCTTTCTTT. Protein sequence: CASMRVTEAFF.

The V and J genes are TRBV5-1 and TRBJ2-5; D call uncertain. The V end was cut by 2 bases, the J end by 2 bases, with 13 bases between. The CDR3 loop spans 15 amino acids. The germline gives CDR1 SGHRS, CDR2 YFSETQ. CDR3 sequence reads: CASSLSPTVQETQYF. CDR3 sequence (DNA): TGCGCCAGCAGCTTATCCCCGACGGTTCAAGAGACCCAGTACTTC.

This rearrangement joins TRBV28 to TRBJ2-7; tentative D call: TRBD1 (6 bases). Germline V gene lookup returns CDR1 MDHEN and CDR2 SYDVKM. Trimming shortened V by 5 bases and J by 0 bases, and 11 bases separated the two germline ends. This CDR3 comprises 14 residues. The CDR3 nucleotides read TGTGCCAGCAGTCCCACAGGGCTCTCCTACGAGCAGTACTTC. This gives the protein CASSPTGLSYEQYF.

This clone occurred a few times. The chain links TRBV30 to TRBJ1-2; D is uncertain. V dropped 3 bases and J dropped 5 bases, with 13 bases sitting between them. The CDR3 has 13 residues. CDR1 and CDR2 (germline): GTSNPN, SVGIG (reference sequence). The CDR3 is CAWRRAGEYGYTF. The DNA of the CDR3 is TGTGCCTGGAGAAGGGCAGGAGAATATGGCTACACCTTC.

CDR3 amino acids: CASRSTSGGPGEQFF. In DNA form, the CDR3 reads TGTGCCAGCAGATCCACTAGCGGGGGGCCTGGTGAGCAGTTCTTC. The gene calls are TRBV27 and TRBJ2-1; 12 positions match TRBD2. V was clipped by 6 bases and J by 9 bases; unmatched bases: 9. This CDR3 is 15 amino acids long. Germline values: CDR1 MNHEY, CDR2 SMNVEV (reference sequence).

This clone came up a few times. V usage is TRBV5-6 and J usage is TRBJ1-1; possibly TRBD1 for D (5 bases). CDR1 SGHDT and CDR2 YYEEEE come from the germline V gene. V shed 3 bases and J shed 0 bases, with 9 bases lying between them. The CDR3 loop spans 14 amino acids. CDR3 residues: CASSSPGLNTEAFF. CDR3 coding DNA: TGTGCCAGCAGCTCACCGGGACTGAACACTGAAGCTTTCTTT.

This chain joins TRBV15 and TRBJ1-1, with TRBD1 as a possible D gene (6 bases). Germline loops: CDR1 LNHNV, CDR2 YYDKDF (reference sequence). There are 13 residues in the CDR3. Trimming cost V 5 bases and J 5 bases, with 12 bases left between them. The CDR3 DNA reads as TGTGCCACCAGCCCGGGGGCGTGGACTGAAGCTTTCTTT. Amino acids: CATSPGAWTEAFF.

The chain combines TRBV6-4 with TRBJ2-2, with D unresolved. Germline values: CDR1 MRHNA, CDR2 SNTAGT. The CDR3 contains 13 residues. The V end was cut by 6 bases, the J end by 4 bases, with 9 bases between. The CDR3 nucleotides read TGTGCCAGCAGCAAAATATCCACCGGGGAGCTGTTTTTT. It yields the protein CASSKISTGELFF.